A single sample is the source of the 31 T cell receptor beta chains below, sequenced in a study of human T cells and chemical hapten exposure. MiXCR was run by TCRdb on the RACE reads, yielding one entry per CDR3 protein. The table has 50,000 to 65,000 distinct CDR3 sequences, roughly 10% seen once. Indicated time point: patch test 3, about 24 weeks after DPC sensitization. Indicated treatment: therapeutic diphenylcyclopropenone sensitization with weekly scalp DPC. The sequences come from whole blood, collected in connection with sensitization to the hapten diphenylcyclopropenone (DPC). All receptors derive from a woman aged 40 to 50 with alopecia areata. Some clones in this sample may be carry-over from other donors' samples.

This clonotype showed up many times. V is TRBV7-2 and J is TRBJ1-4, with D possibly being TRBD1 (6 bases). The CDR3 spans 13 residues. Germline CDR1 reads SGHTA; CDR2 reads FQGNSA. Trimming pared 5 bases from V and 8 bases from J, leaving 12 bases between. In DNA, the CDR3 is TGTGCCAGCAGCGCCAACAGGGCGGAAAAACTGTTTTTT. Protein sequence: CASSANRAEKLFF. Full variable domain (rest looked up from reference TRBV7-2 and TRBJ1-4): GAGVSQSPSNKVTEKGKDVELRCDPISGHTALYWYRQSLGQGLEFLIYFQGNSAPDKSGLPSDRFSAERTGGSVSTLTIQRTQQEDSAVYLCASSANRAEKLFFGSGTQLSVL.

In this sample, this clonotype turned up many times. The J gene is TRBJ1-6, the V gene TRBV5-1, with 7 positions matching TRBD1. The germline V gene encodes CDR1 SGHRS and CDR2 YFSETQ. The CDR3 contains 13 residues. Losses at the gene ends were 2 bases for V and 10 bases for J; bases not matched to a gene: 3. DNA for the CDR3: TGCGCCAGCAGCTTAGGGGGCGGATCACCCCTCCACTTT. Amino acid sequence: CASSLGGGSPLHF.

The chain uses TRBV28 and TRBJ1-2, with TRBD1 as a possible D gene (6 bases). Trimming left V 1 base short and J 8 bases short, with 17 bases between. CDR3 length: 15 residues. The germline CDR1 and CDR2 sequences are MDHEN and SYDVKM. CDR3 sequence reads: CASSLSPTGFQGYTF. The CDR3 region has the DNA TGTGCCAGCAGTTTATCGCCTACAGGGTTTCAGGGCTACACCTTC.

In its sample, this clonotype was seen a few times. The chain combines TRBV7-6 with TRBJ2-2, with no clear D. Germline loops: CDR1 SGHVS, CDR2 FNYEAQ. Trimming took 1 base from V and 4 from J, leaving 7 bases between them. The CDR3 is made up of 14 amino acids. The CDR3 loop reads CASSLEHGTGELFF. Written as DNA, the CDR3 is TGTGCCAGCAGCTTAGAGCACGGCACCGGGGAGCTGTTTTTT.

This clonotype has only a few counts. The V call is TRBV4-1, the J call TRBJ1-3; TRBD1 agrees at 9 bases. The CDR3 length is 15 residues. Per germline, CDR1 MGHRA and CDR2 YSYEKL. The V gene end was trimmed by 1 base and the J gene end by 4 bases; junction bases not matched to a gene: 2. This CDR3 is CASSQGGQGGNTIYF. DNA of the CDR3: TGCGCCAGCAGCCAAGGGGGACAGGGAGGAAACACCATATATTTT.

This chain joins TRBV7-2 and TRBJ1-1, with D unresolved. The CDR3 covers 13 residues. Per germline, CDR1 SGHTA and CDR2 FQGNSA. The ends were cut back, 1 base at V and 1 base at J, with 4 bases in the middle. The CDR3 DNA sequence: TGTGCCAGCAGCTTAGAACGGAACACTGAAGCTTTCTTT. Protein: CASSLERNTEAFF. Looking up the rest from reference TRBV7-2 and TRBJ1-1 gives the full variable domain: GAGVSQSPSNKVTEKGKDVELRCDPISGHTALYWYRQSLGQGLEFLIYFQGNSAPDKSGLPSDRFSAERTGGSVSTLTIQRTQQEDSAVYLCASSLERNTEAFFGQGTRLTVV.

There are a few counts of this clonotype. The chain recombines TRBV4-1 with TRBJ2-1; 14 nucleotides line up with TRBD2. Germline CDR1 MGHRA, CDR2 YSYEKL. This CDR3 has 16 amino acids. The junction had 2 bases not matched to a gene; V was cut back by 0 bases and J by 7 bases. CDR3 sequence (DNA): TGCGCCAGCAGCCAAGAGACTAGCGGGGGGGCGAATGAGCAGTTCTTC. Translated, it gives CASSQETSGGANEQFF.

This clonotype was recorded a few times. The V and J genes are TRBV20-1 and TRBJ1-6, with D hard to call. Germline loops: CDR1 DFQATT, CDR2 SNEGSKA (reference sequence). CDR3 size: 13 residues. With 5 bases removed from V and 7 bases from J, the gap between germline ends came to 12 bases. The CDR3 DNA is TGCAGTGCTCCCGATGAGTTCAATTCACCCCTCCACTTT. Its translation is CSAPDEFNSPLHF.

This clonotype was found many times. The chain joins TRBV5-5 to TRBJ1-6, with 7 bases lining up with TRBD1. Per germline, CDR1 SGHKS and CDR2 YYEKEE (reference sequence). V dropped 3 bases and J dropped 0; count of bases not matched to a gene: 12. The CDR3 covers 19 residues. This CDR3 is CASSSRWMGQSSYNSPLHF. The CDR3 bases are TGTGCCAGCAGCTCGAGATGGATGGGACAGAGCTCCTATAATTCACCCCTCCACTTT. Drawing the rest from reference TRBV5-5 and TRBJ1-6, the complete variable domain is DAGVTQSPTHLIKTRGQQVTLRCSPISGHKSVSWYQQVLGQGPQFIFQYYEKEERGRGNFPDRFSARQFPNYSSELNVNALLLGDSALYLCASSSRWMGQSSYNSPLHFGNGTRLTVT.

This clonotype has at least ten counts. This rearrangement joins TRBV7-9 to TRBJ2-7, with D uncertain. From germline, CDR1 is SEHNR and CDR2 FQNEAQ (reference sequence). V was shortened by 5 bases and J by 3 bases, with 5 bases between the two germline ends. This CDR3 has 11 residues. CDR3 amino acids: CASSQDYEQYF. The CDR3 DNA sequence: TGTGCCAGCAGCCAGGACTACGAGCAGTACTTC.

This clonotype was seen repeatedly, ten times or more. The chain joins TRBV3-2 to TRBJ1-1. TRBV3-2 counts as a pseudogene. The CDR3 totals 16 residues. The CDR3 here is CASSQVTRKVNTEAFF. CDR3 bases: TGTGCCAGCAGCCAAGTTACAAGGAAAGTGAACACTGAAGCTTTCTTT.

This chain connects TRBV5-6 to TRBJ2-3; D remains unclear. There are 13 residues in the CDR3. Trimming stripped 4 bases from V and 3 bases from J, with 9 bases between. Per germline, CDR1 SGHDT and CDR2 YYEEEE. As DNA, the CDR3 is TGTGCCAGCAGCCCTTATAATACAGATACGCAGTATTTT. Translation gives CASSPYNTDTQYF.

This clonotype was detected a few times. This chain uses TRBV7-9 with TRBJ1-2; TRBD1 might be the D (6 bases). CDR1 and CDR2 from the germline V gene are SEHNR and FQNEAQ (reference sequence). V was pared by 5 bases and J by 5 bases, with 12 bases between. The CDR3 sequence is 13 residues long. The CDR3 loop reads CASSPVQGYGYTF. The DNA for the CDR3 is TGTGCCAGCAGCCCCGTCCAGGGGTATGGCTACACCTTC.

This clonotype was detected ten times or more. V is TRBV12-5 and J is TRBJ2-1, with 7 bases matching TRBD1. Germline trimming cut 4 bases from V and 0 bases from J; bases unmatched to any gene: 6. CDR1 is LGHNT, CDR2 FRNRAP, per germline. The CDR3 has 16 residues. The chain's CDR3 is CASGSDRISSYNEQFF. CDR3 bases: TGTGCTAGTGGTTCGGACAGGATTAGCTCCTACAATGAGCAGTTCTTC.

This clonotype was recorded many times. The V gene is TRBV6-2 or TRBV6-3, the J gene TRBJ2-5; no reliable D call. The CDR3 has 14 residues. Germline loops: CDR1 MNHEY, CDR2 SVGEGT. The V end was cut by 7 bases, the J end by 0 bases, with 12 bases between. CDR3 DNA: TGTGCCAGCAAACCCGGACGGTACCAAGAGACCCAGTACTTC. It encodes CASKPGRYQETQYF.

This clonotype was picked up a small number of times. The chain links TRBV11-3 to TRBJ2-3; D call uncertain. This CDR3 has 13 residues. V was trimmed by 0 bases and J by 2 bases, leaving 3 bases between them. Germline values: CDR1 SGHNT, CDR2 YENEEA. CDR3 sequence: CASSLESTDTQYF. For the CDR3, the DNA is TGTGCCAGCAGCTTAGAGTCCACAGATACGCAGTATTTT. Filled out from reference TRBV11-3 and TRBJ2-3, the complete variable domain reads EAGVVQSPRYKIIEKKQPVAFWCNPISGHNTLYWYLQNLGQGPELLIRYENEEAVDDSQLPKDRFSAERLKGVDSTLKIQPAELGDSAVYLCASSLESTDTQYFGPGTRLTVL.

This clonotype was detected a few times. CDR3 coding DNA: TGCGCCAGCAGCCGAGGGACAGCTCCTCAAGAGACCCAGTACTTC. Translating it yields CASSRGTAPQETQYF. The rearrangement links TRBV5-1 to TRBJ2-5; the match to TRBD1 covers 7 bases. V was pared by 4 bases and J by 2 bases, with 8 bases of the junction left unmatched. Germline loops: CDR1 SGHRS, CDR2 YFSETQ. This CDR3 contains 15 residues.

In its sample, this clonotype was seen many times. The junction does not match germline at one end; this may be a read error. The CDR3 loop reads CASSYSEGQVSNF. In nucleotides, the CDR3 is TGTGCCAGCAGTTACTCCGAGGGACAGGTGTCGAACTTC. This sequence joins TRBV6-5 and TRBJ2-4, with 8 positions matching TRBD1. This CDR3 is built from 13 residues. Per the germline V gene, CDR1 is MNHEY and CDR2 is SVGAGI.

The sample holds a few counts of this clonotype. J is TRBJ2-7 and V is TRBV20-1; D is possibly TRBD1 (6 bases). The CDR3 is 12 amino acids. Germline CDR1 reads DFQATT; CDR2 reads SNEGSKA (reference sequence). The ends were cut back, 5 bases at V and 12 bases at J, with 20 bases in the middle. The chain's CDR3 is CSARPLDSSMYF. The CDR3 nucleotides read TGCAGTGCTCGCCCCCTGGACAGTTCAATGTACTTC.

V is TRBV4-3 and J is TRBJ2-5; D perhaps matches TRBD2 (6 bases). The CDR3 length is 15 residues. V was shortened by 2 bases and J by 2 bases, with 12 bases between the two germline ends. Germline CDR1 reads LGHNA; CDR2 reads YSLEER. The CDR3 spells CASSQTLEGQETQYF. The CDR3 bases are TGCGCCAGCAGCCAAACCTTGGAGGGTCAAGAGACCCAGTACTTC.

In this sample, this clonotype turned up a few times. The V call is TRBV10-3, the J call TRBJ1-5, with D perhaps TRBD1 (5 bases). The CDR3 sequence is 16 residues long. Trimming took 1 base from V and 3 from J, leaving 13 bases between them. Germline CDR1 ENHRY, CDR2 SYGVKD. The CDR3 region has the DNA TGTGCCATCAGTGAGTACTTGGGGCGCGACAATCAGCCCCAGCATTTT. Translated, it gives CAISEYLGRDNQPQHF.

The table lists this clonotype with many counts. One junction end disagrees with the germline gene, perhaps due to a read error. The genes are TRBV12-3 or TRBV12-4 and TRBJ1-2; D is uncertain. This CDR3 has 12 amino acids. The DNA of the CDR3 is TGTGCCAGCAGCTTAGTAAGCTATGGCTACACCTTC. Translated, it gives CASSLVSYGYTF.

This clonotype came up many times. One end of the junction varies from germline; a read error may be responsible. V is TRBV12-3 or TRBV12-4 and J is TRBJ2-7; tentative D call: TRBD1 (6 bases). There are 15 residues in the CDR3. The DNA for the CDR3 is TGTGCCAGCAGTTTAGCGACAGGTCCAACCTACGAGCAGCACTTC. It codes for CASSLATGPTYEQHF.

CDR3 region: CASSPQVRTGASDTQYF. DNA for the CDR3: TGTGCCAGCAGCCCACAGGTCCGGACAGGCGCCTCAGATACGCAGTATTTT. This chain links TRBV21-1 with TRBJ2-3; the D call of TRBD1 is as the table states it, not checked on the DNA. TRBV21-1 is marked as a pseudogene. The CDR3 is 17 amino acids.

The chain uses TRBV7-2 and TRBJ2-5; 10 bases map to TRBD1. The CDR3 contains 16 residues. Per germline, CDR1 SGHTA and CDR2 FQGNSA. J gave up 8 bases and V 6 bases, and 15 bases lay outside the gene matches. CDR3 residues: CASRGAGTGARGTQYF. In DNA, the CDR3 is TGTGCCAGCAGGGGAGCTGGGACAGGGGCACGGGGAACCCAGTACTTC.

This clonotype was recorded at least ten times. The V call is TRBV6-5, the J call TRBJ2-7; D perhaps matches TRBD2 (5 bases). This CDR3 spans 11 amino acids. V dropped 2 bases and J dropped 6 bases, with 5 bases sitting between them. Germline lookup yields CDR1 MNHEY and CDR2 SVGAGI. CDR3 residues: CASSYGSEQYF. The CDR3 bases are TGTGCCAGCAGTTACGGGAGCGAGCAGTACTTC.

This clonotype was counted many times. The rearrangement joins TRBV20-1 to TRBJ1-6; D may be TRBD1 (6 bases). This CDR3 has 14 residues. Trimming took 1 base from V and 7 from J, leaving 11 bases between them. CDR1 is DFQATT and CDR2 is SNEGSKA in the germline V gene (reference sequence). The CDR3 DNA reads as TGCAGTGCTAGAGGGGGGCGTGAAAATTCACCCCTCCACTTT. This codes for CSARGGRENSPLHF.

This clonotype was observed many times. The chain employs TRBV19 and TRBJ1-5; TRBD1 matches at 8 bases. This CDR3 spans 14 amino acids. The germline CDR1 and CDR2 sequences are LNHDA and SQIVND (reference sequence). The ends lost 8 bases at V and 1 base at J; junction bases unmatched: 4. CDR3 coding DNA: TGTGCCAGTCACAGGGGGAACAGCAATCAGCCCCAGCATTTT. This sequence encodes CASHRGNSNQPQHF.

This clonotype was picked up many times. The chain recombines TRBV6-1 with TRBJ2-6, with 10 positions matching TRBD1. The CDR3 loop spans 15 amino acids. Germline V gives CDR1 MNHNS, CDR2 SASEGT. The V gene end was trimmed by 10 bases and the J gene end by 0 bases; junction bases not matched to a gene: 3. This CDR3 reads CANGQGGSGANVLTF. CDR3 coding DNA: TGTGCCAACGGACAGGGGGGCTCTGGGGCCAACGTCCTGACTTTC.

This clonotype was picked up a small number of times. The V and J genes are TRBV5-1 and TRBJ2-7; D perhaps matches TRBD1 (6 bases). The CDR3 is made up of 15 amino acids. V was pared by 0 bases and J by 1 base, with 11 bases between. Per germline, CDR1 SGHRS and CDR2 YFSETQ. The DNA of the CDR3 is TGCGCCAGCAGCTTGGGGGTCGGACAGTCCTACGAGCAGTACTTC. Encoded protein: CASSLGVGQSYEQYF.

This clonotype was recorded at least ten times. V and J are TRBV29-1 and TRBJ2-7; 8 bases are a match to TRBD1. V shed 7 bases and J 0 bases; nucleotides not matched to a gene: 5. Germline loops: CDR1 SQVTM, CDR2 ANQGSEA. The CDR3 has 13 amino acids. CDR3: CSGTTGGSYEQYF. CDR3 DNA sequence: TGCAGCGGGACTACAGGGGGCTCCTACGAGCAGTACTTC.